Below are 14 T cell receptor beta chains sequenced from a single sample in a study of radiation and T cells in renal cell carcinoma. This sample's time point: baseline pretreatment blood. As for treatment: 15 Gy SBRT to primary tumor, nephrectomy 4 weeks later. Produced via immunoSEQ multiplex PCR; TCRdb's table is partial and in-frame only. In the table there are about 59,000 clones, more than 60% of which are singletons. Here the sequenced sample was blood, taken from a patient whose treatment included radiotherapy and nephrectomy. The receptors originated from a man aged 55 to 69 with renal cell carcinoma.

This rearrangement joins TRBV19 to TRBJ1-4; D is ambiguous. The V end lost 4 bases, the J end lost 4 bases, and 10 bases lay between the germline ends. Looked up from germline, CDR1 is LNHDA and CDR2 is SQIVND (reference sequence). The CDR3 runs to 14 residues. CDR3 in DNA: TGTGCCAGTAGTAATGGCAGGAGTAATGAAAAACTGTTTTTT. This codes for CASSNGRSNEKLFF.

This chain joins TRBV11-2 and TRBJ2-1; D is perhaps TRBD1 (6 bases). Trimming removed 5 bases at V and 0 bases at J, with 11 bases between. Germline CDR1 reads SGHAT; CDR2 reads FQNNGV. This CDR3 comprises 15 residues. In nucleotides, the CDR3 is TGTGCCAGCAGCCCAGGGGTGAGCTCCTACAATGAGCAGTTCTTC. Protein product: CASSPGVSSYNEQFF. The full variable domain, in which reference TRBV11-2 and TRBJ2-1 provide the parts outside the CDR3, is EAGVAQSPRYKIIEKRQSVAFWCNPISGHATLYWYQQILGQGPKLLIQFQNNGVVDDSQLPKDRFSAERLKGVDSTLKIQPAKLEDSAVYLCASSPGVSSYNEQFFGPGTRLTVL.

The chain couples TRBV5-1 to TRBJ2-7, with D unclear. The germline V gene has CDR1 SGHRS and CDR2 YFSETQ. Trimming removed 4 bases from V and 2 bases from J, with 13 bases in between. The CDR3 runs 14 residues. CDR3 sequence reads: CASSPGSWAYEQYF. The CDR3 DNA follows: TGCGCCAGCAGCCCCGGGTCCTGGGCCTACGAGCAGTACTTC.

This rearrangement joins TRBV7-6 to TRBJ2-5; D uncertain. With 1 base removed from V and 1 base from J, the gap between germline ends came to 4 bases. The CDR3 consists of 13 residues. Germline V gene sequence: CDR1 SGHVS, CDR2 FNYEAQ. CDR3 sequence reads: CASSLGPQETQYF. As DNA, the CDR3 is TGTGCCAGCAGCTTAGGACCCCAAGAGACCCAGTACTTC.

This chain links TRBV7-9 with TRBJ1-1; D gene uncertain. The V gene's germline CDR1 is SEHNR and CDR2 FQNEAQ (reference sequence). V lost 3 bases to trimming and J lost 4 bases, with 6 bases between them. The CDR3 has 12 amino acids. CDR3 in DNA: TGTGCCAGCAGCTTCAGTCCCACTGAAGCTTTCTTT. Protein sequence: CASSFSPTEAFF.

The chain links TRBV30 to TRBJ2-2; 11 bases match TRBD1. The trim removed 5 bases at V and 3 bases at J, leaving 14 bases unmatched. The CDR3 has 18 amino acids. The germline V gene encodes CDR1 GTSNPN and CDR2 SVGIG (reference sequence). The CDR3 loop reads CAWVPGQGVWPHTGELFF. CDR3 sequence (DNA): TGTGCCTGGGTCCCGGGACAGGGGGTATGGCCACACACCGGGGAGCTGTTTTTT.

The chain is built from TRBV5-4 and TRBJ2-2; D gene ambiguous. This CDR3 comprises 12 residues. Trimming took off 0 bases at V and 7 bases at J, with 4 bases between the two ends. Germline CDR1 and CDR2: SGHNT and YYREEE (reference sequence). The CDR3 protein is CASSLVSGELFF. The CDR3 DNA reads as TGTGCCAGCAGCTTGGTGAGCGGGGAGCTGTTTTTT.

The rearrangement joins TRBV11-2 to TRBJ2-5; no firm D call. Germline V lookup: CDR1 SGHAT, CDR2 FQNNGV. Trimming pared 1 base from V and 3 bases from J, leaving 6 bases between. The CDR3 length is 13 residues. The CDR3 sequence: CASSLGPEETQYF. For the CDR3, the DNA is TGTGCCAGCAGCTTAGGGCCTGAAGAGACCCAGTACTTC.

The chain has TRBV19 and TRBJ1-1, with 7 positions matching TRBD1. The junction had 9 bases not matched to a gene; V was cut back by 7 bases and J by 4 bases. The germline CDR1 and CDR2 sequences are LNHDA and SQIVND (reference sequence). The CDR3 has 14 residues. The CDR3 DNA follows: TGTGCCAGTACCATTAACAGGGGAAGCACTGAAGCTTTCTTT. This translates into CASTINRGSTEAFF.

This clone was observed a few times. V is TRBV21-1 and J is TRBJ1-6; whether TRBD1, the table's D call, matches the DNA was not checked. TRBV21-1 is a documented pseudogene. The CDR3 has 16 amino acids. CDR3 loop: CASSTWGRTDNSPLHF. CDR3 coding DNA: TGTGCCAGCAGCACTTGGGGACGGACAGATAATTCACCCCTCCACTTT.

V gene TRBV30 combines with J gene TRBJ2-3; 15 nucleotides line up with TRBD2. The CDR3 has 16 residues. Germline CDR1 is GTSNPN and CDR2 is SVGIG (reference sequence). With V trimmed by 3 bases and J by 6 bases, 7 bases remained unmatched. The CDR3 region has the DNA TGTGCCTGGAGCCGCTCCGGGACTAGCGGGAGGGATACGCAGTATTTT. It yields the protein CAWSRSGTSGRDTQYF.

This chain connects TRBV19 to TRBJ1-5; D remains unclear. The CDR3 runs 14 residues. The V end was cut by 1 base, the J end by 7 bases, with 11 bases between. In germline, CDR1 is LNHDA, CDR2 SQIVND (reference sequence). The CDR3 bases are TGTGCCAGTAGTATAGTTCTGGGGAACCAGCCCCAGCATTTT. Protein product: CASSIVLGNQPQHF.

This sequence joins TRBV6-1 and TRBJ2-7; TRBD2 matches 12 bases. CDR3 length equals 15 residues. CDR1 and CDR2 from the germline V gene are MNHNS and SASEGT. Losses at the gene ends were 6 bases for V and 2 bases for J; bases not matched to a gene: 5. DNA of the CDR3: TGTGCCAGCAGCTCGACTAGCGGGAGCCCCTACGAGCAGTACGTC. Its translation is CASSSTSGSPYEQYV.

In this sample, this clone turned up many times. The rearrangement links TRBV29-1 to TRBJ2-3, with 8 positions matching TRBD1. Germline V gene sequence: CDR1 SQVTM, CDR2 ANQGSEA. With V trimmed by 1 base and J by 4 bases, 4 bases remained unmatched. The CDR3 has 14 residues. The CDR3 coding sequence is TGCAGCGTTGAAGGACAGGGGTTGGCAGATACGCAGTATTTT. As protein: CSVEGQGLADTQYF.